This T cell receptor (beta chain) was sequenced in a study of HIV-infected children after antiretroviral therapy interruption. Study-wide context: EBV and CMV exposure was recorded in most children. Interruption-arm sampling covered weeks 0, 12, interruption end (24 or 48), and about 3 years post-study. The study's findings and limits: Some non-naive CD45RA+ T cells might be present among sorted naive cells. By the end of treatment interruption, naive CD4+ clonality (Gini) increased.

This sample's treatment: PENTA 11 planned treatment interruption arm or continuous ART arm. RNA-based 3' RACE libraries used unique molecular identifiers. TCRdb used MiXCR to reprocess the 3' RACE reads, holding one entry per CDR3 protein. The sample yields 30,000 to 50,000 distinct CDR3 sequences, over 6% seen once. The germline V gene encodes CDR1 MDHEN and CDR2 SYDVKM. V lost 6 bases and J 7 bases, leaving 16 bases between the germline ends. CDR3 length equals 13 residues. This clonotype was observed at least ten times. Its matching antigen is unknown. This sequence joins TRBV28 and TRBJ2-7; D possibly corresponds to TRBD2 (5 bases). The sequencing here drew on CD45RA+ CD4+ T cells from PBMCs, pooled from several time points, taken from a donor given antiretroviral therapy, either interrupted or continuous. Subset indicated: naive CD4+ CD45RA+ CD45RO- T cells. The sequence was obtained from a pool of human donors with HIV. The CDR3 reads CASSLLALEEQYF. CDR3 in DNA: TGTGCCAGCAGCCTGTTAGCGCTAGAGGAGCAGTACTTC.